These 11 T cell receptor beta chains came from one sample sequenced in a study of T-cell memory formation after mild COVID-19. Each CDR3 protein is one row after TCRdb ran MiXCR on the 5' RACE reads. Among 310,000 or so distinct CDR3 sequences, about 15% were seen once, and the ten largest hold 20% to 25%. The specimen sequenced was PBMCs or a T cell subset sorted from them (not recorded which). These receptors all stem from a man aged 18 to 29 who had mild COVID-19 (a few samples of this study predate the infection). Cell type and time point are not known.

V and J are TRBV4-1 and TRBJ1-2, with no clear D. The CDR3 is 15 residues long. The germline V gene encodes CDR1 MGHRA and CDR2 YSYEKL. Trimming removed 4 bases from V and 0 bases from J, with 12 bases in between. CDR3 residues: CASSPVAISNYGYTF. The CDR3 DNA is TGCGCCAGCAGCCCAGTTGCGATTTCTAACTATGGCTACACCTTC.

The rearrangement uses TRBV7-9 and TRBJ1-2, with 7 nucleotides matching TRBD1. This CDR3 region has 13 residues. Per the germline V gene, CDR1 is SEHNR and CDR2 is FQNEAQ (reference sequence). With V trimmed by 7 bases and J by 4 bases, 6 bases remained unmatched. The CDR3 DNA follows: TGTGCCAGCACCCCCCGGGACAGCTATGGCTACACCTTC. This translates into CASTPRDSYGYTF. The full variable domain, rest sourced from reference TRBV7-9 and TRBJ1-2, is DTGVSQNPRHKITKRGQNVTFRCDPISEHNRLYWYRQTLGQGPEFLTYFQNEAQLEKSRLLSDRFSAERPKGSFSTLEIQRTEQGDSAMYLCASTPRDSYGYTFGSGTRLTVV.

Only a few counts were recorded for this clonotype. The chain links TRBV10-2 to TRBJ2-5; 7 bases line up with TRBD2. The CDR3 runs to 16 residues. Trimming cost V 2 bases and J 5 bases; bases outside gene matches: 11. Germline lookup yields CDR1 WSHSY and CDR2 SAAADI. The CDR3 spells CASSEGPSGLRETQYF. In DNA form, the CDR3 reads TGCGCCAGCAGTGAGGGTCCTAGCGGATTGAGGGAGACCCAGTACTTC.

The chain has TRBV7-9 and TRBJ2-7; D gene unclear. The CDR3 loop spans 14 amino acids. V gave up 3 bases and J gave up 0 bases, with 9 bases separating them. The germline V gene has CDR1 SEHNR and CDR2 FQNEAQ (reference sequence). Written as DNA, the CDR3 is TGTGCCAGCAGCTTGCTGAGCTACTCCTACGAGCAGTACTTC. It yields the protein CASSLLSYSYEQYF.

This rearrangement joins TRBV2 to TRBJ2-2, with D possibly being TRBD1 (6 bases). V lost 9 bases to trimming and J lost 2 bases, with 19 bases between them. The germline V gene has CDR1 SNHLY and CDR2 FYNNEI. The CDR3 extends over 16 amino acids. For the CDR3, the DNA is TGTGCCAGGGTCGCACCGGGACAAGTAAACACCGGGGAGCTGTTTTTT. Protein: CARVAPGQVNTGELFF.

The rearrangement joins TRBV12-3 or TRBV12-4 to TRBJ1-5, with D unresolved. This CDR3 region has 11 residues. V was trimmed by 7 bases and J by 4 bases, leaving 5 bases between them. CDR3 DNA sequence: TGTGCCAGCATGGGGAATCAGCCCCAGCATTTT. It translates to CASMGNQPQHF.

The chain joins TRBV18 to TRBJ2-3; tentatively, D is TRBD2 (5 bases). The CDR3 is made up of 15 amino acids. The V end lost 1 base, the J end lost 6 bases, and 14 bases lay between the germline ends. Germline CDR1 and CDR2: KGHSH and LQKENI. CDR3 nucleotide sequence: TGTGCCAGCTCACCACAGGGCGGGCCGTCCGATACGCAGTATTTT. Its protein product is CASSPQGGPSDTQYF.

This clonotype was found many times. The rearrangement links TRBV12-3 or TRBV12-4 to TRBJ2-1; 9 bases are a match to TRBD2. V shed 6 bases and J 6 bases; nucleotides not matched to a gene: 9. The CDR3 extends over 15 amino acids. For the CDR3, the DNA is TGTGCCAGCAGACCCACGGGACTAGCCGCCAATGAGCAGTTCTTC. Translated, it gives CASRPTGLAANEQFF.

This clonotype occurred a few times. V usage is TRBV4-3 and J usage is TRBJ2-1; 7 positions agree with TRBD2. In germline, CDR1 is LGHNA, CDR2 YSLEER. With 0 bases clipped from V and 4 bases from J, the junction kept 9 bases outside the gene matches. The CDR3 sequence is 17 residues long. The chain's CDR3 is CASSQDRAQRGYNEQFF. The DNA for the CDR3 is TGCGCCAGCAGCCAAGATCGGGCCCAGCGGGGATACAATGAGCAGTTCTTC.

The J gene is TRBJ2-1, the V gene TRBV6-6; 13 bases align to TRBD2. The CDR3 is 15 amino acids. Germline V lookup: CDR1 MNHNY, CDR2 SVGAGI (reference sequence). The junction had 9 bases not matched to a gene; V was cut back by 6 bases and J by 10 bases. The CDR3 bases are TGTGCCAGCAGCCGAACTAGCGGGGGGGCGGAGGAGCAGTTCTTC. Protein: CASSRTSGGAEEQFF.

The genes are TRBV7-9 and TRBJ2-7; D is uncertain. CDR1 is SEHNR and CDR2 is FQNEAQ in the germline V gene (reference sequence). The germline V and J ends were trimmed by 4 bases and 6 bases, with 7 bases remaining between them. The CDR3 contains 11 residues. CDR3 DNA: TGTGCCAGCAGCTCCTGGGGCGAGCAGTACGTC. Its translation is CASSSWGEQYV.